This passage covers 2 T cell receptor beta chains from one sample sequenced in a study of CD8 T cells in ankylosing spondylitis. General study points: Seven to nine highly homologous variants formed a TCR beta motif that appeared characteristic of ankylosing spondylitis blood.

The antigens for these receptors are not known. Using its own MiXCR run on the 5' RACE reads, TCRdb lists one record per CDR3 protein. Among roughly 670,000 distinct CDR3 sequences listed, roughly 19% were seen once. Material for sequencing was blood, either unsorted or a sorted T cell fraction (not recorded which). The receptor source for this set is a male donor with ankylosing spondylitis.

The DNA of the CDR3 is TGTGCCAGCAGTTCCTGGGAGGATAGGAAGGAGCAGTACTTC. Encoded protein: CASSSWEDRKEQYF. The chain combines TRBV12-3 or TRBV12-4 with TRBJ2-7; the D gene is possibly TRBD2 (6 bases). The CDR3 is made up of 14 amino acids. V lost 4 bases and J lost 7, with 17 bases in between.

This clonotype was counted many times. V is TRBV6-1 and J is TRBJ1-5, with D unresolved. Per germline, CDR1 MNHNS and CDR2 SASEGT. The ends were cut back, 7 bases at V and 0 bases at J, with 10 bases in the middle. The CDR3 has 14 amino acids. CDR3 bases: TGTGCCAGCACGGCCCTGAATAGCAATCAGCCCCAGCATTTT. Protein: CASTALNSNQPQHF.